The 23 T cell receptor beta chains listed next were all sequenced from one sample in a study of Ad26.COV2.S vaccination and SARS-CoV-2 variants. The treatment is: around 19 received Ad26.COV2.S at low or high dose, single or two shots; roughly five received placebo; per-sample allocation not given. The investigators took samples on day 63 after the first vaccine or placebo injection. Sequencing was performed with immunoSEQ multiplex PCR; in TCRdb, only in-frame clones are kept and a portion is missing. Here the sample spans about 420,000 clones, 85% to 90% being singletons. The specimen comprised peripheral blood, sampled in a trial of Ad26.COV2.S vaccine versus placebo. These receptors all stem from a person aged 18 to 65 who received the Ad26.COV2.S COVID-19 vaccine or a placebo.

This sequence joins TRBV6-1 and TRBJ2-2; D unresolved. Germline V CDR1 and CDR2: MNHNS, SASEGT. Trimming removed 2 bases from V and 6 bases from J, with 1 base in between. The CDR3 has 11 residues. Here the CDR3 reads CASSEPGELFF. DNA of the CDR3: TGTGCCAGCAGTGAACCCGGGGAGCTGTTTTTT.

The chain employs TRBV5-1 and TRBJ2-2, with D perhaps TRBD2 (7 bases). Looked up from germline, CDR1 is SGHRS and CDR2 is YFSETQ. CDR3 length equals 16 residues. Trimming took 1 base from V and 5 from J, leaving 15 bases between them. The CDR3 sequence is CASSLPAGEGTGELFF. CDR3 DNA sequence: TGCGCCAGCAGCTTGCCAGCAGGGGAGGGGACCGGGGAGCTGTTTTTT.

The chain uses TRBV27 and TRBJ2-5, with 10 positions matching TRBD1. Germline V gene data show CDR1 as MNHEY and CDR2 as SMNVEV (reference sequence). This CDR3 spans 17 amino acids. V gave up 5 bases and J gave up 2 bases; unmatched junction bases: 11. Here the CDR3 DNA reads TGTGCCAGCAGTCCCGGACAGGGGGTCCCGTTGCAAGAGACCCAGTACTTC. It translates to CASSPGQGVPLQETQYF.

This chain joins TRBV5-1 and TRBJ2-1; 11 bases are shared with TRBD2. Trimming cost V 4 bases and J 1 base; bases outside gene matches: 10. Germline V gene sequence: CDR1 SGHRS, CDR2 YFSETQ. This CDR3 region has 18 residues. The CDR3 loop is CASSPAGTSGRSYNEQFF. As DNA, the CDR3 is TGCGCCAGCAGCCCCGCTGGGACTAGCGGTAGGTCCTACAATGAGCAGTTCTTC.

V is TRBV29-1 and J is TRBJ1-1, with TRBD1 matching over 7 bases. Germline V gene sequence: CDR1 SQVTM, CDR2 ANQGSEA. Trimming at V came to 4 bases and at J to 4 bases, leaving 6 bases not matched to a gene. This CDR3 is built from 13 residues. The CDR3 DNA sequence: TGCAGCGTTGGACAGGGAAGGGCCACTGAAGCTTTCTTT. Protein: CSVGQGRATEAFF.

The chain is built from TRBV11-2 and TRBJ2-3; D is unresolved. Trimming removed 1 base from V and 6 bases from J, with 17 bases in between. The CDR3 is 16 residues long. The V gene's germline CDR1 is SGHAT and CDR2 FQNNGV. As DNA, the CDR3 is TGTGCCAGCAGCTTAGTGCCCAGATTCGTTATGGATACGCAGTATTTT. As protein: CASSLVPRFVMDTQYF.

The V gene is TRBV29-1, the J gene TRBJ1-2; D remains ambiguous. The CDR3 runs to 11 residues. Germline V lookup: CDR1 SQVTM, CDR2 ANQGSEA. V lost 1 base and J 7 bases, leaving 7 bases between the germline ends. For the CDR3, the DNA is TGCAGCGTTGAAGCAGATTCTGGCTACACCTTC. Translation gives CSVEADSGYTF.

The CDR3 nucleotides are TGTGCCTGGTTACCCGGGACAGGGGGTGTCTACGAGCAGTACTTC. The encoded protein is CAWLPGTGGVYEQYF. The chain recombines TRBV30 with TRBJ2-7; the match to TRBD1 covers 11 bases. From germline, CDR1 is GTSNPN and CDR2 SVGIG (reference sequence). The CDR3 is 15 residues long. The J segment lost 3 bases and the V segment lost 5 bases, leaving 9 bases of the junction unmatched.

The rearrangement uses TRBV7-3 and TRBJ1-1; a weak D match, TRBD1 (6 bases). The CDR3 totals 13 residues. Germline V gene data show CDR1 as SGHTA and CDR2 as FQGTGA. V was shortened by 2 bases and J by 4 bases, with 8 bases between the two germline ends. The CDR3 DNA reads as TGTGCCAGCAGCTTAGGAGGGGGCACTGAAGCTTTCTTT. Translation: CASSLGGGTEAFF.

This sequence joins TRBV19 and TRBJ2-1; 10 bases fit TRBD2. The CDR3 runs to 15 residues. J gave up 4 bases and V 4 bases, and 4 bases lay outside the gene matches. Germline CDR1 reads LNHDA; CDR2 reads SQIVND (reference sequence). CDR3 coding DNA: TGTGCCAGTAGTACAGCTAGCGGGGGTTACAATGAGCAGTTCTTC. As protein: CASSTASGGYNEQFF.

There are a few counts of this clone. In DNA form, the CDR3 reads TGCAGCGTTTGGGGAGTTGGGAAAAAACTGTTTTTT. Protein: CSVWGVGKKLFF. The chain recombines TRBV29-1 with TRBJ1-4; D not certain. Germline V lookup: CDR1 SQVTM, CDR2 ANQGSEA. The CDR3 sequence is 12 residues long. V was pared by 5 bases and J by 9 bases, with 13 bases between.

The chain uses TRBV11-2 and TRBJ1-2, with a tentative D call TRBD1 (6 bases). Looked up from germline, CDR1 is SGHAT and CDR2 is FQNNGV. The CDR3 has 15 amino acids. V was pared by 5 bases and J by 5 bases, with 18 bases between. CDR3: CASSTATDRYYGYTF. DNA of the CDR3: TGTGCCAGCAGCACCGCGACGGACAGATATTATGGCTACACCTTC. Using reference TRBV11-2 and TRBJ1-2 for the parts outside the CDR3, the full variable domain is EAGVAQSPRYKIIEKRQSVAFWCNPISGHATLYWYQQILGQGPKLLIQFQNNGVVDDSQLPKDRFSAERLKGVDSTLKIQPAKLEDSAVYLCASSTATDRYYGYTFGSGTRLTVV.

The chain employs TRBV7-7 and TRBJ1-3, with 7 bases aligning to TRBD1. The length of the CDR3 is 15 residues. Trimming removed 5 bases from V and 3 bases from J; junction bases left unmatched: 7. In germline, CDR1 is SSHAT, CDR2 FNYEAQ (reference sequence). CDR3 region: CASSPGGLDGNTIYF. The CDR3 DNA reads TGTGCCAGCAGCCCAGGGGGGTTGGATGGAAACACCATATATTTT.

The chain links TRBV30 to TRBJ2-2; D remains unclear. CDR3 size: 14 residues. V lost 1 base, J lost 1 base, and 7 bases lay in between. Per the germline V gene, CDR1 is GTSNPN and CDR2 is SVGIG (reference sequence). CDR3 nucleotides: TGTGCCTGGAGTGAAACCCTGAACACCGGGGAGCTGTTTTTT. This gives the protein CAWSETLNTGELFF.

The rearrangement links TRBV10-3 to TRBJ2-1; 9 nucleotides match TRBD2. This CDR3 has 15 amino acids. CDR1 is ENHRY and CDR2 is SYGVKD in the germline V gene. Trimming removed 5 bases from V and 0 bases from J; junction bases left unmatched: 2. CDR3 amino acids: CAISKAGGSYNEQFF. The DNA for the CDR3 is TGTGCCATCAGTAAAGCGGGGGGCTCCTACAATGAGCAGTTCTTC.

V gene TRBV7-8 combines with J gene TRBJ1-5; D perhaps matches TRBD1 (6 bases). This CDR3 has 15 residues. CDR1 is SGHVS, CDR2 FQNEAQ, per germline. V dropped 4 bases and J dropped 5 bases, with 15 bases sitting between them. CDR3 region: CASSSGAGEYQPQHF. CDR3 nucleotides: TGTGCCAGCAGCTCGGGTGCAGGGGAGTATCAGCCCCAGCATTTT.

The genes are TRBV19 and TRBJ2-3, with TRBD2 matching 9 bases. V gave up 7 bases and J gave up 4 bases; unmatched junction bases: 6. CDR3 length equals 14 residues. Germline lookup yields CDR1 LNHDA and CDR2 SQIVND (reference sequence). The chain's CDR3 is CASTGTSLADTQYF. The DNA of the CDR3 is TGTGCCAGTACCGGGACTAGCTTAGCAGATACGCAGTATTTT.

This chain's CDR3 is CASSMTGLLDQPQHF. Written as DNA, the CDR3 is TGTGCCAGCAGCATGACAGGGCTTCTGGATCAGCCCCAGCATTTT. The chain links TRBV7-9 to TRBJ1-5, with 7 bases identical to TRBD1. Per germline, CDR1 SEHNR and CDR2 FQNEAQ (reference sequence). Trimming at V came to 5 bases and at J to 5 bases, leaving 9 bases not matched to a gene. The CDR3 length is 15 residues.

The chain links TRBV18 to TRBJ1-2; TRBD1 might be the D (5 bases). V gave up 4 bases and J gave up 5 bases, with 20 bases separating them. Germline V gives CDR1 KGHSH, CDR2 LQKENI. The CDR3 has 16 amino acids. CDR3 DNA: TGTGCCAGCTCACTTTCCCTCGACAGCTCCGGGTATGGCTACACCTTC. It is translated as CASSLSLDSSGYGYTF. Full variable domain (outside the CDR3, taken from reference TRBV18 and TRBJ1-2): NAGVMQNPRHLVRRRGQEARLRCSPMKGHSHVYWYRQLPEEGLKFMVYLQKENIIDESGMPKERFSAEFPKEGPSILRIQQVVRGDSAAYFCASSLSLDSSGYGYTFGSGTRLTVV.

The chain links TRBV3-1 (or the pseudogene TRBV3-2) to TRBJ2-7, with TRBD1 matching over 7 bases. Germline assignment: CDR1 LGHDT and CDR2 YNNKEL (reference sequence). The CDR3 runs 16 residues. Trimming removed 0 bases from V and 0 bases from J; junction bases left unmatched: 5. This chain's CDR3 is CASSQDPGQSSYEQYF. DNA of the CDR3: TGTGCCAGCAGCCAAGACCCGGGACAGAGCTCCTACGAGCAGTACTTC.

This clone showed up just once. The chain is built from TRBV14 and TRBJ2-7; tentatively, D is TRBD1 (5 bases). This CDR3 has 15 residues. Looked up from germline, CDR1 is SGHDN and CDR2 is FVKESK. Trimming pared 5 bases from V and 7 bases from J, leaving 21 bases between. The CDR3 DNA reads as TGTGCCAGCAGCTATCAATGGGGCTCTACCAATGAGCAGTACTTC. Translating it yields CASSYQWGSTNEQYF.

The V and J genes are TRBV13 and TRBJ2-3, with TRBD2 matching over 10 bases. With V trimmed by 2 bases and J by 3 bases, 8 bases remained unmatched. The CDR3 length is 17 residues. Germline V gives CDR1 PRHDT, CDR2 FYEKMQ (reference sequence). The CDR3 spells CASSLSSGGLGTDTQYF. CDR3 nucleotide sequence: TGTGCCAGCAGCTTATCTAGCGGGGGCCTCGGGACAGATACGCAGTATTTT. Filled out from reference TRBV13 and TRBJ2-3, the complete variable domain reads AAGVIQSPRHLIKEKRETATLKCYPIPRHDTVYWYQQGPGQDPQFLISFYEKMQSDKGSIPDRFSAQQFSDYHSELNMSSLELGDSALYFCASSLSSGGLGTDTQYFGPGTRLTVL.

This clone has a handful of counts. The sample contains more than one DNA sequence encoding this CDR3. This rearrangement joins TRBV7-9 to TRBJ1-6; 10 bases are a match to TRBD1. Trimming removed 1 base from V and 9 bases from J; junction bases left unmatched: 3. The CDR3 sequence is 15 residues long. CDR1 is SEHNR, CDR2 FQNEAQ, per germline (reference sequence). In nucleotides, the CDR3 is TGTGCCAGCAGCTTAGAAGGGACAGGGGTTTCACCCCTCCACTTT. As protein: CASSLEGTGVSPLHF.